Below are 9 T cell receptor gamma chains sequenced from a single sample in a study of Vδ1+ human thymocytes. Study conclusions and caveats: In the thymus, TRG and TRD repertoires looked highly polyclonal with Gaussian CDR3 lengths.

No antigen has been assigned to these receptors. The template was reverse-transcribed extracted RNA. CDR3 amplicons came from multiplex PCR with pooled V-gene forward and constant-region reverse primers. TCRdb re-called the multiplex PCR reads through CATT. The repertoire holds more than 35,000 gamma-chain clones, 20% seen once, with under 2% in the top ten. The specimen sequenced was Vdelta1+ gamma-delta thymocytes from the thymus. Subset noted: FACS-sorted CD3+ TCRalphabeta- TCRVdelta1+ TCRVdelta2- thymocytes. The source of these receptors is a girl less than two years old who had congenital heart surgery.

This clone occurred a few times. The rearrangement joins TRGV2 to TRGJP2. The J segment lost 3 bases and the V segment lost 0 bases, leaving 7 bases of the junction unmatched. There are 16 residues in the CDR3. Germline V lookup: CDR1 EGSNGY, CDR2 YDSYNSKV. CDR3 in amino acids: CATWDGRWGSDWIKTF. CDR3 sequence (DNA): TGTGCCACCTGGGACGGGCGATGGGGTAGTGATTGGATCAAGACGTTT.

The V call is TRGV2, the J call TRGJ1 or TRGJ2. J lost 8 bases, V lost 0 bases, and 4 bases had no gene match. CDR1 EGSNGY and CDR2 YDSYNSKV come from the germline V gene. The length of the CDR3 is 12 residues. In nucleotides, the CDR3 is TGTGCCACCTGGGACGGGACTGATAAGAAACTCTTT. The encoded protein is CATWDGTDKKLF.

V is TRGV3 and J is TRGJ1 or TRGJ2. This CDR3 is built from 11 residues. The germline V gene has CDR1 VTNTFY and CDR2 YDVSTARD (reference sequence). V shed 1 base, J shed 12 bases, and the junction held 6 bases outside the gene matches. The DNA for the CDR3 is TGTGCCACCTGGGACAGATTTTGGAAACTCTTT. This gives the protein CATWDRFWKLF.

This clone came up a few times. J is TRGJP and V is TRGV3. The length of the CDR3 is 16 residues. J lost 9 bases, V lost 0 bases, and 5 bases had no gene match. In germline, CDR1 is VTNTFY, CDR2 YDVSTARD (reference sequence). The CDR3 spells CATWDRPGLGKKIKVF. DNA of the CDR3: TGTGCCACCTGGGACAGGCCCGGGTTGGGCAAAAAAATCAAGGTATTT.

The chain links TRGV4 to TRGJ1 or TRGJ2. J gave up 0 bases and V 2 bases, and 4 bases lay outside the gene matches. The germline CDR1 and CDR2 sequences are EGSTGY and YDSYTSSV. The CDR3 runs 14 residues. The CDR3 DNA sequence: TGTGCCACCTGGGATGACCTGAATTATTATAAGAAACTCTTT. This codes for CATWDDLNYYKKLF.

The sample holds a few counts of this clone. This chain uses TRGV2 with TRGJ1 or TRGJ2. The CDR3 is 13 amino acids. The germline CDR1 and CDR2 sequences are EGSNGY and YDSYNSKV. The V and J ends lost 4 bases and 5 bases, in that order; junction bases with no gene match: 8. CDR3 in amino acids: CATWDSGDYKKLF. CDR3 nucleotide sequence: TGTGCCACCTGGGATTCGGGAGATTATAAGAAACTCTTT.

As regards this clone: Within the sample, other DNA sequences also encode this same CDR3. This chain joins TRGV2 and TRGJ1 or TRGJ2. This CDR3 is built from 11 residues. V lost 0 bases, J lost 10 bases, and 3 bases stayed unmatched. The germline CDR1 and CDR2 sequences are EGSNGY and YDSYNSKV. The CDR3 DNA follows: TGTGCCACCTGGGACGGGAGAAAGAAACTCTTT. Protein: CATWDGRKKLF.

This clone has more than one count but fewer than ten. The chain joins TRGV5 to TRGJ1 or TRGJ2. Trimming cost V 0 bases and J 12 bases; bases outside gene matches: 2. Germline lookup yields CDR1 VINAFY and CDR2 YDVSNSKD. This CDR3 is 10 amino acids long. This CDR3 reads CATWDRPKLF. The CDR3 DNA follows: TGTGCCACCTGGGACAGGCCGAAACTCTTT.

The chain recombines TRGV2 with TRGJ1 or TRGJ2. The length of the CDR3 is 14 residues. Germline values: CDR1 EGSNGY, CDR2 YDSYNSKV. V lost 3 bases, J lost 2 bases, and 7 bases stayed unmatched. The CDR3, as DNA: TGTGCCACCTGGGACCGTCCTTATTATTATAAGAAACTCTTT. It encodes CATWDRPYYYKKLF.